A single sample is the source of the 6 T cell receptor beta chains below, sequenced in a study of cytomegalovirus exposure and HLA in healthy donors. 60 Vbeta and 13 Jbeta primers were used in PCR. The method was immunoSEQ multiplex PCR; TCRdb's version includes in-frame clones alone and lacks a portion of them. The profile shows 85,000 to 130,000 clones, 80% to 90% of them singletons. The sample taken for sequencing was PBMCs. Every receptor here comes from a young woman in good health and CMV-seronegative.

This chain joins TRBV5-4 and TRBJ2-1, with a possible D match to TRBD1 (6 bases). Germline lookup yields CDR1 SGHNT and CDR2 YYREEE (reference sequence). CDR3 length: 14 amino acids. The germline V and J ends were trimmed by 1 base and 3 bases, with 8 bases remaining between them. The CDR3 DNA is TGTGCCAGCAGCTTGTACAGGGTCTACAATGAGCAGTTCTTC. It encodes CASSLYRVYNEQFF.

This clone was seen a single time. V gene TRBV4-1 combines with J gene TRBJ2-7; the D is unclear. CDR1 is MGHRA, CDR2 YSYEKL, per germline. The CDR3 is 13 amino acids. The V end was cut by 1 base, the J end by 3 bases, with 7 bases between. DNA for the CDR3: TGCGCCAGCAGCCAAGCCCAACACTACGAGCAGTACTTC. This encodes CASSQAQHYEQYF.

A single count supports this clone. This chain links TRBV5-1 with TRBJ1-2; D is perhaps TRBD1 (6 bases). The CDR3 covers 14 residues. V lost 4 bases and J lost 8, with 18 bases in between. Germline-derived CDR1 and CDR2 are SGHRS and YFSETQ. The CDR3 nucleotides are TGCGCCAGCAGCCCGGAATGGGGGCTCCGAGGCTACACCTTC. It specifies CASSPEWGLRGYTF.

A single count supports this clone. The rearrangement uses TRBV6-5 and TRBJ1-5, with 12 bases identical to TRBD1. The CDR3 sequence is 15 residues long. Germline assignment: CDR1 MNHEY and CDR2 SVGAGI. J was trimmed by 11 bases and V by 4 bases; bases with no gene match: 9. CDR3 sequence: CASSSTGTGGLAQHF. CDR3 coding DNA: TGTGCCAGCAGTTCCACCGGGACAGGGGGCTTGGCCCAGCATTTT.

The chain has TRBV30 and TRBJ2-3; possibly TRBD2 for D (5 bases). This CDR3 has 14 residues. The V gene lost 7 bases and the J gene lost 2 bases, with 16 bases spanning the gap. Germline-derived CDR1 and CDR2 are GTSNPN and SVGIG (reference sequence). The CDR3 DNA sequence: TGTGCCTCGGAGTCAAGAGGGTTCACAGATACGCAGTATTTT. It is translated as CASESRGFTDTQYF. The whole variable domain, remainder taken from reference TRBV30 and TRBJ2-3, is SQTIHQWPATLVQPVGSPLSLECTVEGTSNPNLYWYRQAAGRGLQLLFYSVGIGQISSEVPQNLSASRPQDRQFILSSKKLLLSDSGFYLCASESRGFTDTQYFGPGTRLTVL.

The chain recombines TRBV6-6 with TRBJ1-1; 7 positions match TRBD1. The germline gives CDR1 MNHNY, CDR2 SVGAGI (reference sequence). This CDR3 is built from 13 residues. The J segment lost 4 bases and the V segment lost 6 bases, leaving 5 bases of the junction unmatched. DNA of the CDR3: TGTGCCAGCAGGGGACAGATGGGCACTGAAGCTTTCTTT. Translated: CASRGQMGTEAFF.